The 31 T cell receptor beta chains in this list originate from one sample, sequenced in a study of T cells expressing NK-cell markers. One entry per CDR3 protein, without DNA, is what TCRdb gives after re-calling the 5' RACE reads. Here the sample table reports about 390,000 distinct CDR3 sequences. Sequencing used blood T cells: a sorted CD56 or NKG2C T cell subset, CD4+ or CD8+ T cells, or bulk PBMC T cells (not recorded which). The receptors originated from a woman in her fifties or sixties in good health.

The rearrangement joins TRBV29-1 to TRBJ1-1. There are 13 residues in the CDR3. CDR1 is SQVTM, CDR2 ANQGSEA, per germline. CDR3 loop: CSVASGLLTEAFF.

CDR3 residues: CASSQLNRETGELFF. J is TRBJ2-2 and V is TRBV4-1; TCRdb calls TRBD1, which cannot be checked without DNA. The CDR3 spans 15 residues. Germline V gene sequence: CDR1 MGHRA, CDR2 YSYEKL.

The chain links TRBV3-1 to TRBJ2-7; TCRdb outputs TRBD1, but without DNA this stays unchecked. In germline, CDR1 is LGHDT, CDR2 YNNKEL (reference sequence). The CDR3 runs to 14 residues. CDR3 protein: CASSPMGREGEQYF.

The V gene is TRBV18, the J gene TRBJ2-7. Per germline, CDR1 KGHSH and CDR2 LQKENI. The length of the CDR3 is 15 residues. Here the CDR3 reads CASSPTMSSSYEQYF. Drawing the rest from reference TRBV18 and TRBJ2-7, the complete variable domain is NAGVMQNPRHLVRRRGQEARLRCSPMKGHSHVYWYRQLPEEGLKFMVYLQKENIIDESGMPKERFSAEFPKEGPSILRIQQVVRGDSAAYFCASSPTMSSSYEQYFGPGTRLTVT.

This chain links TRBV19 with TRBJ1-2. Germline values: CDR1 LNHDA, CDR2 SQIVND (reference sequence). This CDR3 contains 11 residues. This CDR3 is CASSMVGGYTF.

CDR3 amino acids: CASSYRGSDTQYF. The chain links TRBV7-9 to TRBJ2-3; TCRdb reports TRBD1, a call that lacks DNA to check it against. Germline V lookup: CDR1 SEHNR, CDR2 FQNEAQ (reference sequence). The CDR3 length is 13 residues.

The chain couples TRBV5-1 to TRBJ1-2; TCRdb returns TRBD1, unconfirmable since there is no DNA. CDR3 length: 16 amino acids. In germline, CDR1 is SGHRS, CDR2 YFSETQ. The CDR3 reads CASSLDDRSPGYGYTF. Drawing the rest from reference TRBV5-1 and TRBJ1-2, the complete variable domain is KAGVTQTPRYLIKTRGQQVTLSCSPISGHRSVSWYQQTPGQGLQFLFEYFSETQRNKGNFPGRFSGRQFSNSRSEMNVSTLELGDSALYLCASSLDDRSPGYGYTFGSGTRLTVV.

This chain links TRBV24-1 with TRBJ2-5. The CDR3 covers 14 residues. Looked up from germline, CDR1 is KGHDR and CDR2 is SFDVKD. CDR3: CATSDLQGEETQYF.

The J gene is TRBJ2-5, the V gene TRBV20-1; the D gene TCRdb calls, TRBD2, cannot be checked with no DNA. The CDR3 sequence is 14 residues long. Germline CDR1 and CDR2: DFQATT and SNEGSKA (reference sequence). CDR3 in amino acids: CSATPTVGQETQYF.

Here the CDR3 reads CATSEEGPQNEQFF. The rearrangement uses TRBV24-1 and TRBJ2-1; TCRdb reports TRBD2, a call that lacks DNA to check it against. CDR1 and CDR2 (germline): KGHDR, SFDVKD. The CDR3 is 14 amino acids.

The CDR3 sequence is CASSEVRGMNTGELFF. The genes are TRBV6-1 and TRBJ2-2; as DNA is missing, the TRBD1 call by TCRdb cannot be tested. This CDR3 has 16 amino acids. Germline loops: CDR1 MNHNS, CDR2 SASEGT.

V usage is TRBV7-8 and J usage is TRBJ2-5; absent DNA, TCRdb's TRBD2 call cannot be checked. CDR1 SGHVS and CDR2 FQNEAQ come from the germline V gene. The CDR3 length is 16 residues. The CDR3 region is CASSLGGTSGQETQYF.

This chain connects TRBV12-3 or TRBV12-4 to TRBJ1-2; TCRdb reports TRBD1, a call that lacks DNA to check it against. This CDR3 is built from 14 residues. The CDR3 sequence is CASSLLGRAYGYTF.

The chain employs TRBV27 and TRBJ2-2; TCRdb's assignment of TRBD2 cannot be checked, as there is no DNA. This CDR3 contains 15 residues. CDR1 and CDR2 from the germline V gene are MNHEY and SMNVEV (reference sequence). CDR3 sequence: CASNDQGTSSGELFF.

The chain links TRBV29-1 to TRBJ1-1; TCRdb's D call, TRBD1, is unchecked because there is no DNA. Germline values: CDR1 SQVTM, CDR2 ANQGSEA. This CDR3 contains 13 residues. This CDR3 is CSVAPRLDTEAFF.

V usage is TRBV7-2 and J usage is TRBJ2-5; checking the TCRdb D call of TRBD2 is not possible without DNA. Per the germline V gene, CDR1 is SGHTA and CDR2 is FQGNSA. This CDR3 has 16 amino acids. CDR3 loop: CASSLQLAGGGETQYF.

The chain joins TRBV12-3 or TRBV12-4 to TRBJ2-1; the TRBD1 assignment by TCRdb is unverifiable without DNA. The CDR3 runs 15 residues. Here the CDR3 reads CASSPAVRISMKQFF.

This CDR3 is CASSFRGYLNTEAFF. This chain joins TRBV28 and TRBJ1-1; the D gene TCRdb calls, TRBD1, cannot be checked with no DNA. The CDR3 length is 15 residues. Germline values: CDR1 MDHEN, CDR2 SYDVKM.

The chain joins TRBV5-5 to TRBJ2-6. The CDR3 has 16 amino acids. In germline, CDR1 is SGHKS, CDR2 YYEKEE (reference sequence). The CDR3 is CASSFYPDSGANVLTF.

The rearrangement links TRBV19 to TRBJ1-5; TCRdb calls TRBD1, which cannot be checked without DNA. Germline V gives CDR1 LNHDA, CDR2 SQIVND (reference sequence). The CDR3 is made up of 12 amino acids. The CDR3 loop is CASRQGGQPQHF.

This rearrangement joins TRBV6-4 to TRBJ2-3; TCRdb calls TRBD2, which cannot be checked without DNA. The CDR3 spans 14 residues. Germline V gene data show CDR1 as MRHNA and CDR2 as SNTAGT. The CDR3 spells CASARGEATDTQYF.

The chain's CDR3 is CATAQTVEGTQYF. The genes are TRBV5-1 and TRBJ2-5; TCRdb names TRBD1, which stays unverified in the absence of DNA. The CDR3 has 13 residues. CDR1 SGHRS and CDR2 YFSETQ come from the germline V gene.

This chain connects TRBV12-3 or TRBV12-4 to TRBJ1-1. The CDR3 contains 14 residues. CDR3 in amino acids: CASSLGTARTEAFF.

J is TRBJ2-1 and V is TRBV7-9. CDR3 length: 13 residues. Germline-derived CDR1 and CDR2 are SEHNR and FQNEAQ (reference sequence). CDR3 region: CASGLAGVNEQFF.

The chain links TRBV19 to TRBJ2-7; TCRdb picks TRBD1, but there is no DNA to check that call. The CDR3 length is 16 residues. Germline CDR1 and CDR2: LNHDA and SQIVND (reference sequence). CDR3 protein: CASSMYLAPGNYEQYF.

The chain recombines TRBV10-3 with TRBJ2-5; TCRdb lists TRBD2, though no DNA is available to test this call. Looked up from germline, CDR1 is ENHRY and CDR2 is SYGVKD. CDR3 length: 14 amino acids. The CDR3 is CAISAGTKQETQYF.

This chain uses TRBV5-1 with TRBJ2-1; checking the TCRdb D call of TRBD2 is not possible without DNA. The CDR3 is made up of 16 amino acids. CDR1 is SGHRS, CDR2 YFSETQ, per germline. The CDR3 is CASSLRARTTINEQFF.

This chain uses TRBV12-3 or TRBV12-4 with TRBJ2-2; the TRBD2 assignment by TCRdb is unverifiable without DNA. The CDR3 sequence is 15 residues long. The CDR3 protein is CASSLGTPYTGELFF.

The genes are TRBV12-3 or TRBV12-4 and TRBJ1-1; TCRdb picks TRBD1, but there is no DNA to check that call. The CDR3 length is 16 residues. CDR3 amino acids: CASSRDRGLFSTEAFF.

The chain has TRBV5-1 and TRBJ2-5. Per the germline V gene, CDR1 is SGHRS and CDR2 is YFSETQ. This CDR3 spans 13 amino acids. CDR3 sequence reads: CASSWTGGKTQYF. The full variable domain, rest sourced from reference TRBV5-1 and TRBJ2-5, is KAGVTQTPRYLIKTRGQQVTLSCSPISGHRSVSWYQQTPGQGLQFLFEYFSETQRNKGNFPGRFSGRQFSNSRSEMNVSTLELGDSALYLCASSWTGGKTQYFGPGTRLLVL.

This chain links TRBV7-2 with TRBJ2-7; TCRdb reports TRBD1, a call that lacks DNA to check it against. Looked up from germline, CDR1 is SGHTA and CDR2 is FQGNSA. The CDR3 is 13 amino acids. The chain's CDR3 is CASSLLQGYEQYF.